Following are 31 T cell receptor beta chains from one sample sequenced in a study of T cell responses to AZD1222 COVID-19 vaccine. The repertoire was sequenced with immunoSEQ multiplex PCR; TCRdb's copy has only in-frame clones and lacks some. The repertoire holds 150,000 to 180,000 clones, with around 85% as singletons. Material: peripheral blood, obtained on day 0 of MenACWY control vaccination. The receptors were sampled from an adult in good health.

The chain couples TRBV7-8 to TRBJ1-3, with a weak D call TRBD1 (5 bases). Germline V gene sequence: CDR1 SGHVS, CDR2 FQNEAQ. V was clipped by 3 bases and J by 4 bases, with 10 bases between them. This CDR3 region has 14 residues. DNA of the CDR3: TGTGCCAGCAGCTTCGGGGGTACCGGAAACACCATATATTTT. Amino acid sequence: CASSFGGTGNTIYF.

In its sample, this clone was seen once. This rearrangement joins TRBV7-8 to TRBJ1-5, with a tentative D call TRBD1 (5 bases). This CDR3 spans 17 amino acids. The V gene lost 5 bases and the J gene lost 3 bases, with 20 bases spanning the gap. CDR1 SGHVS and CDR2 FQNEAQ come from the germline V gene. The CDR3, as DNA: TGTGCCAGCAGCGAGGGACCGAAATCTTTTTCCAATCAGCCCCAGCATTTT. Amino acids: CASSEGPKSFSNQPQHF.

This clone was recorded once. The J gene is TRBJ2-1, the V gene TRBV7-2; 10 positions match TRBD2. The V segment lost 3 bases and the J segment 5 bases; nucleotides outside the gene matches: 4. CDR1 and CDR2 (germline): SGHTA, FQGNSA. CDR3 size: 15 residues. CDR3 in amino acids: CASSFGLAVNNEQFF. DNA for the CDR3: TGTGCCAGCAGCTTCGGACTAGCGGTCAACAATGAGCAGTTCTTC.

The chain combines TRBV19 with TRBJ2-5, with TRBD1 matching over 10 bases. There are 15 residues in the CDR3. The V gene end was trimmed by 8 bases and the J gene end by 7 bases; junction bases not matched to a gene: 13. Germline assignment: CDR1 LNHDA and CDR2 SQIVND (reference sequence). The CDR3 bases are TGTGCCAGTGGTCCGGGACAGGGGTCGGTCGGGACCCAGTACTTC. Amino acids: CASGPGQGSVGTQYF. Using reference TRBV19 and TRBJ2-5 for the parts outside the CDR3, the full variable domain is DGGITQSPKYLFRKEGQNVTLSCEQNLNHDAMYWYRQDPGQGLRLIYYSQIVNDFQKGDIAEGYSVSREKKESFPLTVTSAQKNPTAFYLCASGPGQGSVGTQYFGPGTRLLVL.

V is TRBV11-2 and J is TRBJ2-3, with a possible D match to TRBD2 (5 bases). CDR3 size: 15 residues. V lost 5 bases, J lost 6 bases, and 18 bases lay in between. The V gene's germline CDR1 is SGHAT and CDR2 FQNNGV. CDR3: CASSLTAGSTDTQYF. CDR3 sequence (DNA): TGTGCCAGCAGCCTCACGGCGGGTTCTACTGATACGCAGTATTTT.

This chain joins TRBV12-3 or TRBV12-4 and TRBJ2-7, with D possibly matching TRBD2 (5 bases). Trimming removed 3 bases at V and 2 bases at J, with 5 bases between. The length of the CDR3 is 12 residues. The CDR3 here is CASSLRAYEQYF. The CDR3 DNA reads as TGTGCCAGCAGTTTGAGGGCCTACGAGCAGTACTTC.

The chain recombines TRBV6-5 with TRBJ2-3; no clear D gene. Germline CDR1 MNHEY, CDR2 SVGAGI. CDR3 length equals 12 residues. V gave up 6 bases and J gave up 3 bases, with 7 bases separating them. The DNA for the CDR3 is TGTGCCAGCAGATTAGAAACAGATACGCAGTATTTT. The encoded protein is CASRLETDTQYF.

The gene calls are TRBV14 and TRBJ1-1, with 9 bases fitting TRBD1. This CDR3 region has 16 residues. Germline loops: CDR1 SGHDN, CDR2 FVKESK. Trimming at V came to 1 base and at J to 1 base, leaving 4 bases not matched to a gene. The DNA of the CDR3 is TGTGCCAGCAGCCAAGCCCTGGGACAGGGGAACACTGAAGCTTTCTTT. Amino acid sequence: CASSQALGQGNTEAFF.

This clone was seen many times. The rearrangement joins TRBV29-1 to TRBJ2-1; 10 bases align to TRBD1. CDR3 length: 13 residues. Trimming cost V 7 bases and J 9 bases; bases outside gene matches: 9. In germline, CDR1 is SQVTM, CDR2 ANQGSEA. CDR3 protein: CSAGTGEGGEQFF. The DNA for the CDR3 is TGCAGCGCCGGGACAGGGGAAGGAGGTGAGCAGTTCTTC.

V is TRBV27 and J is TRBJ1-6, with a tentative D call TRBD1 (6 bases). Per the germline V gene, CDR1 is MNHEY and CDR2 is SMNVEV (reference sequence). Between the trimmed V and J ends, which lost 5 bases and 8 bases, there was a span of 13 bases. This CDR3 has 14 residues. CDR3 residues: CASSPRTVYSPLHF. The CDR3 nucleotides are TGTGCCAGCAGTCCACGGACAGTTTATTCACCCCTCCACTTT.

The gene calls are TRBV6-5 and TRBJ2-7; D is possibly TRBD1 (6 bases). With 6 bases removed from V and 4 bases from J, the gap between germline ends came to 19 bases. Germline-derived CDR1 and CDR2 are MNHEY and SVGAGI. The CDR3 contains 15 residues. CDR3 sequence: CASSGQNGIPYEQYF. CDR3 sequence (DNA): TGTGCCAGCAGCGGACAGAACGGGATACCATACGAGCAGTACTTC.

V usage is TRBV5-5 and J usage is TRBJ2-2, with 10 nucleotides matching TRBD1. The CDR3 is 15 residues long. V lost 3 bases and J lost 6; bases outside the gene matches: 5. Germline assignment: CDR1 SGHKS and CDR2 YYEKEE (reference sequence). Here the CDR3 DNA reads TGTGCCAGCAGCTGGATGGGACAGGGGTCCGGGGAGCTGTTTTTT. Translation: CASSWMGQGSGELFF.

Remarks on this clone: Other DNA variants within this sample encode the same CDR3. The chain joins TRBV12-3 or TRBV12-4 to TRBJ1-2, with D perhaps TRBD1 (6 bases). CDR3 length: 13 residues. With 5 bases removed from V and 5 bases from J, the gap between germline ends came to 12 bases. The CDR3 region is CASSPDSRYGYTF. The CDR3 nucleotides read TGTGCCAGCAGTCCGGACAGCCGTTATGGCTACACCTTC.

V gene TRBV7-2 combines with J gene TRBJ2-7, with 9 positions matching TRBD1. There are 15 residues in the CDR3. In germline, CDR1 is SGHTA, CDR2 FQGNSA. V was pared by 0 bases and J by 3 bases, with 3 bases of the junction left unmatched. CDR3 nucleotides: TGTGCCAGCAGCTTAGCGTTGGACAGGGGCTACGAGCAGTACTTC. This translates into CASSLALDRGYEQYF.

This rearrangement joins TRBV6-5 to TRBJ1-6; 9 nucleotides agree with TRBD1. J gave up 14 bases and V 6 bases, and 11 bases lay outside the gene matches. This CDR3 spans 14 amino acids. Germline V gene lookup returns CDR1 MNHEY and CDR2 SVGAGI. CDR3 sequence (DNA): TGTGCCAGCAGCCGCACAGGGGGCGCAGGGGCCCTCCACTTT. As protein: CASSRTGGAGALHF.

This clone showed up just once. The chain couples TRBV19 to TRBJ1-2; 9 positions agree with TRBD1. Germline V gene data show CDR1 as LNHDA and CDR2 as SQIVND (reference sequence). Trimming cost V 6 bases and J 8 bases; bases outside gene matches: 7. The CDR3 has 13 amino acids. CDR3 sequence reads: CASSDRGLGGYTF. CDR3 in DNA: TGTGCCAGTAGCGACAGGGGGTTAGGAGGCTACACCTTC.

CDR3 protein: CASTFTGGDSYEQYF. DNA of the CDR3: TGTGCCAGCACCTTCACCGGGGGGGACTCCTACGAGCAGTACTTC. The chain links TRBV27 to TRBJ2-7, with TRBD2 matching over 8 bases. The ends lost 7 bases at V and 0 bases at J; junction bases unmatched: 8. CDR3 size: 15 residues. In germline, CDR1 is MNHEY, CDR2 SMNVEV (reference sequence).

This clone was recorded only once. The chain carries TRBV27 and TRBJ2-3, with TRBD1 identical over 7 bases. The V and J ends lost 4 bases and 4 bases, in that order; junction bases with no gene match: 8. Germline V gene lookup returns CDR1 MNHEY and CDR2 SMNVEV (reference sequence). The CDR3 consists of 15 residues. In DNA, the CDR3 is TGTGCCAGCAGTTCGACAGGGTCCAGCCCAGATACGCAGTATTTT. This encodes CASSSTGSSPDTQYF.

CDR3 protein: CASSVVQGGSTGELFF. DNA of the CDR3: TGTGCCAGCAGCGTAGTACAGGGGGGAAGCACCGGGGAGCTGTTTTTT. The V call is TRBV9, the J call TRBJ2-2, with TRBD1 identical over 8 bases. The CDR3 extends over 16 amino acids. The germline V gene encodes CDR1 SGDLS and CDR2 YYNGEE. With 0 bases clipped from V and 4 bases from J, the junction kept 5 bases outside the gene matches.

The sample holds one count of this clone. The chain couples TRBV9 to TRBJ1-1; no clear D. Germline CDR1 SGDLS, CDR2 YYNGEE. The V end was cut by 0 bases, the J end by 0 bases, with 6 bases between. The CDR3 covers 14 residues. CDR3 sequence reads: CASSVDVMNTEAFF. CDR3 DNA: TGTGCCAGCAGCGTAGACGTTATGAACACTGAAGCTTTCTTT.

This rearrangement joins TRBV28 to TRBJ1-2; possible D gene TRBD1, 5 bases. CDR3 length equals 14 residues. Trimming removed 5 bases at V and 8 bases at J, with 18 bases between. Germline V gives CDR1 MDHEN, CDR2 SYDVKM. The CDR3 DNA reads TGTGCCAGCAGTCACCCGACCCATCAGGGAGGCTACACCTTC. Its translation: CASSHPTHQGGYTF.

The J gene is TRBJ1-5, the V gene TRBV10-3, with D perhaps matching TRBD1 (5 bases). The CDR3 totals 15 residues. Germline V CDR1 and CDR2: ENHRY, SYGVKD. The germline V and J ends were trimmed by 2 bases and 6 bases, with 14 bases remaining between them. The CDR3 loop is CAISERGREGQPQHF. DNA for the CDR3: TGTGCCATCAGTGAGAGGGGACGGGAAGGTCAGCCCCAGCATTTT.

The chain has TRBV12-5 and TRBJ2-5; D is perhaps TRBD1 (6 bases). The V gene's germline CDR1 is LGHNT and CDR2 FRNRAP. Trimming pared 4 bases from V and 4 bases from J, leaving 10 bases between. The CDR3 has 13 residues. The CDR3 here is CASGSTGSETQYF. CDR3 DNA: TGTGCTAGTGGTTCTACAGGGTCAGAGACCCAGTACTTC.

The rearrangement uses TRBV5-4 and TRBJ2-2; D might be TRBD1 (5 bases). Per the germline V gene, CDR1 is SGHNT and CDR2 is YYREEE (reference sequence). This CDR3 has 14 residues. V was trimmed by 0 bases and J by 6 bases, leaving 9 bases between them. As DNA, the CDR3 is TGTGCCAGCAGCTTGGGTCAGACAGCCGGGGAGCTGTTTTTT. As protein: CASSLGQTAGELFF.

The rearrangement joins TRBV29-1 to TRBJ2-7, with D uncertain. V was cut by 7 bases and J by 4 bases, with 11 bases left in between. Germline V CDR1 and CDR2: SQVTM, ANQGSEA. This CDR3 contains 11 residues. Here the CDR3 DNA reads TGCAGCGCGACGGACGGTTACGAGCAGTACTTC. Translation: CSATDGYEQYF.

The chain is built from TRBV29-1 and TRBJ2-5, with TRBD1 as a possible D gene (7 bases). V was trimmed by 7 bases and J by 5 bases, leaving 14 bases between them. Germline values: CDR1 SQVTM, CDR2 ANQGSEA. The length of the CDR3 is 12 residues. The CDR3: CSAGQAGETQYF. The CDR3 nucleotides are TGCAGCGCTGGACAGGCGGGGGAGACCCAGTACTTC.

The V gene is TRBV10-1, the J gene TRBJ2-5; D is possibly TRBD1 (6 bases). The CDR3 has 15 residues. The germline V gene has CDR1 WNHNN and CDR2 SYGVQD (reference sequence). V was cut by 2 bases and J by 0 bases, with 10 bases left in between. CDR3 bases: TGCGCCAGCAGTGAGGAACAGGGTCACCAAGAGACCCAGTACTTC. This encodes CASSEEQGHQETQYF.

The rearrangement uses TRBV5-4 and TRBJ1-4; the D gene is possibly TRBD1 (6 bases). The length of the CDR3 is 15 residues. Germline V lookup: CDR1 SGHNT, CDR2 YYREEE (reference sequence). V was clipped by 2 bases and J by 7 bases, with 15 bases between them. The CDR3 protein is CASSFDPMGAEKLFF. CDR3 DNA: TGTGCCAGCAGCTTCGACCCGATGGGGGCTGAAAAACTGTTTTTT.

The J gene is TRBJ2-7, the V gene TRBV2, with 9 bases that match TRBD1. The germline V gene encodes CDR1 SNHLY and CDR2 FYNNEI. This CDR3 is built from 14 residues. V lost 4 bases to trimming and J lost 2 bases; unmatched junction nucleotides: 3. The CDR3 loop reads CASSVGTGTYEQYF. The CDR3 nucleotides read TGTGCCAGCAGTGTAGGGACAGGGACCTACGAGCAGTACTTC. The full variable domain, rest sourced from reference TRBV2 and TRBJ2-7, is EPEVTQTPSHQVTQMGQEVILRCVPISNHLYFYWYRQILGQKVEFLVSFYNNEISEKSEIFDDQFSVERPDGSNFTLKIRSTKLEDSAMYFCASSVGTGTYEQYFGPGTRLTVT.

The CDR3 loop reads CATSPRLRSSYNEQFF. CDR3 in DNA: TGTGCCACCAGTCCTCGTCTGCGGAGCTCCTACAATGAGCAGTTCTTC. The chain recombines TRBV24-1 with TRBJ2-1; unclear D gene. CDR3 length equals 16 residues. Deletions cut 6 bases from V and 0 bases from J, with 14 bases between. Germline-derived CDR1 and CDR2 are KGHDR and SFDVKD.

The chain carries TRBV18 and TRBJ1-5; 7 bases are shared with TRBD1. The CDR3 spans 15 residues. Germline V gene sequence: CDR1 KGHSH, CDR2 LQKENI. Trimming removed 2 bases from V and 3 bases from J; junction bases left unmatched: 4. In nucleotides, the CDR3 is TGTGCCAGCTCACCATCGACAGGGAACAATCAGCCCCAGCATTTT. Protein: CASSPSTGNNQPQHF.